This TCR beta chain was documented in a study of control samples from healthy donors and cancer patients (dated by TCRdb to 2018 to 2020). As regards this clone: There is no known antigen for this receptor. No base-level quality is on record; no much larger clone is a single base apart.

CDR1 SGHTA and CDR2 FQGNSA are derived from the germline V gene. From cysteine to phenylalanine, the CDR3 is 14 amino acids long. The sequence is cut down to CDR3 DNA, 42 bases in frame from base 1. V is reduced by 2 bases and J by 10 bases, leaving a spacing of 12 bases between them. The library was prepared using the immunoSEQ multiplex PCR assay. Not all clones reach the TCRdb copy of this immuneACCESS table, which keeps in-frame sequences only. Checked studies attribute under half of the gap to unresolved V genes and leave the rest unexplained. The table for this sample lists around 75,000 clones; roughly 84% of them were counted only once. The top ten constitute 28% of the sample.

This TCR derives from a man over 45 in good health. The sequence is built from TRBV7-2 and TRBJ1-6; no D gene is confidently identified. The sample comprised blood. The CDR3 protein: CASSLPSSSSPLHF. The base sequence is TGTGCCAGCAGCTTACCATCATCTTCATCACCCCTCCACTTT.